This T cell receptor (beta chain) emerged from a study of long-term antiretroviral therapy in people with HIV. Whole-study results and caveats: Regardless of time point, clones expanded before ART dominated the repertoire. Diversity remained lower than transplant donor controls, even though it increased after ART.

Running of the v3.0 immunoSEQ assay took place at survey level. Using immunoSEQ multiplex PCR, the repertoire was profiled, and TCRdb retains in-frame clones only, with some absent. The table has under 25,000 clones, 76% seen once. The CDR3 sequence is 15 residues long. V was pared by 3 bases and J by 0 bases, with 11 bases between. Germline lookup yields CDR1 ENHRY and CDR2 SYGVKD. Within the sample, this clone is medium-sized. Its antigen is still unknown. The gene calls are TRBV10-3 and TRBJ1-2; D is unresolved. This clonotype originated in a man between 18 and 29 years old with HIV. Sequenced here: unsorted PBMCs, sampled 0.5 years before starting antiretroviral therapy. CDR3 sequence reads: CAISELQSANYGYTF. CDR3 DNA: TGTGCCATCAGTGAATTGCAGTCGGCTAACTATGGCTACACCTTC.